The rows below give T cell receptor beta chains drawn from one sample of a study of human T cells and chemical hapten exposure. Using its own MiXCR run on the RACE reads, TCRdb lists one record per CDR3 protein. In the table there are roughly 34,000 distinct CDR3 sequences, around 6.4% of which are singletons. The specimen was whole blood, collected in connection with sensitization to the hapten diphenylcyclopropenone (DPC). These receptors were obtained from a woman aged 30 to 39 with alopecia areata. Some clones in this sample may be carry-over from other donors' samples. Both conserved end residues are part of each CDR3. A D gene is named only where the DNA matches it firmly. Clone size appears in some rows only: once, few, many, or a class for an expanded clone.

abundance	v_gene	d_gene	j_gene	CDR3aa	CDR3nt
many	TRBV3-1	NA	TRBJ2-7	CASSDRDIVYEQYF	TGTGCCAGCAGCGACCGGGACATTGTCTACGAGCAGTACTTC
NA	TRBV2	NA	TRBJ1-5	CASSVAGRNQPQHF	TGTGCCAGCAGTGTTGCAGGTCGGAATCAGCCCCAGCATTTT
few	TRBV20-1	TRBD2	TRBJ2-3	CSARSGGVDTQYF	TGCAGTGCTAGGTCGGGGGGGGTGGATACGCAGTATTTT
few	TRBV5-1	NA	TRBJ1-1	CASGRDYTEAFF	TGCGCCAGCGGGCGGGACTACACTGAAGCTTTCTTT
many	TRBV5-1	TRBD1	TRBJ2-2	CASSLGQGVSGELFF	TGCGCCAGCAGCTTGGGTCAGGGGGTCTCCGGGGAGCTGTTTTTT
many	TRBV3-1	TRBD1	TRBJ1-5	CASSRDRGTNQPQHF	TGTGCCAGCAGCCGGGACAGGGGGACCAATCAGCCCCAGCATTTT
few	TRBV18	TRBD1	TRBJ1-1	CASSPLSGTDNTEAFF	TGTGCCAGCTCACCACTGTCCGGGACAGATAACACTGAAGCTTTCTTT
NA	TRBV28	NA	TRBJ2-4	CASSLSRGIQYF	TGTGCCAGCAGTCTTTCCCGAGGCATTCAGTACTTC
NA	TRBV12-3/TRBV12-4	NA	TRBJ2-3	CASSSSGVLSDTQYF	TGTGCCAGCAGTTCCTCAGGGGTTCTATCAGATACGCAGTATTTT
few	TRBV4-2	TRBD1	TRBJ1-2	CASSQEPGGEFGGYTF	TGTGCCAGCAGCCAAGAACCAGGGGGCGAGTTTGGAGGCTACACCTTC
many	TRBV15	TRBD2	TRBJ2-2	CATSPWIAGATGELFF	TGTGCCACCAGCCCCTGGATAGCGGGGGCCACCGGGGAGCTGTTTTTT
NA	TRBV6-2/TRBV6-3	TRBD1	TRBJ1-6	CASSYRPTGGESPLHF	TGTGCCAGCAGTTACCGCCCTACAGGGGGCGAGTCACCCCTCCACTTT
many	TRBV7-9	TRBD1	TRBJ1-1	CASSLIGQGAEAFF	TGTGCCAGCAGCCTAATAGGACAGGGGGCTGAAGCTTTCTTT
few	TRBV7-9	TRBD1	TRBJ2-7	CASSSGQGSEQYF	TGTGCCAGCAGCTCCGGACAGGGCAGTGAGCAGTACTTC
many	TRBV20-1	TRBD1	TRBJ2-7	CSQGQGALGLLPYEQYF	TGCAGTCAGGGACAGGGGGCATTAGGACTTCTCCCTTACGAGCAGTACTTC
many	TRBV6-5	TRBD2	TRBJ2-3	CASRPGLASSTDTQYF	TGTGCCAGCAGGCCAGGACTAGCCTCGAGCACAGATACGCAGTATTTT
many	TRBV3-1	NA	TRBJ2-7	CASSQDWSYEQYF	TGTGCCAGCAGCCAAGATTGGTCCTACGAGCAGTACTTC
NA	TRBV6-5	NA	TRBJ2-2	CASSYDRNTGELFF	TGTGCCAGCAGTTATGATAGAAACACCGGGGAGCTGTTTTTT
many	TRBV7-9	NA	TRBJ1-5	CASSLDREWEDNQPQHF	TGTGCCAGCAGCTTAGACAGGGAATGGGAGGACAATCAGCCCCAGCATTTT
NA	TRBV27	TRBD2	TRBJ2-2	CASSLVAGGYTGELFF	TGTGCCAGCAGTTTAGTGGCGGGGGGGTACACCGGGGAGCTGTTTTTT
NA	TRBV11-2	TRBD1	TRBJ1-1	CASRRNRGTETEAFF	TGTGCCAGCAGGCGGAACAGGGGGACCGAGACTGAAGCTTTCTTT
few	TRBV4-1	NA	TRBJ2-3	CASSPGSWGARDTQYF	TGCGCCAGCAGCCCAGGGTCGTGGGGGGCGCGAGATACGCAGTATTTT
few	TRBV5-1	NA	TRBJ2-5	CASSLGSVGGPETQYF	TGCGCCAGCAGCTTGGGTTCGGTCGGGGGGCCAGAGACCCAGTACTTC
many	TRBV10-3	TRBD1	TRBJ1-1	CAISETQQGYTEAFF	TGTGCCATCAGTGAGACCCAACAGGGGTACACTGAAGCTTTCTTT
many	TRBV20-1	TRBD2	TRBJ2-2	CSARGQRGGGFGELFF	TGCAGTGCTAGAGGCCAGCGGGGGGGCGGTTTCGGGGAGCTGTTTTTT
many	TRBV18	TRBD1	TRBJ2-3	CASSRSGTGRTDTQYF	TGTGCCAGCTCGCGCTCTGGGACAGGGCGCACAGATACGCAGTATTTT
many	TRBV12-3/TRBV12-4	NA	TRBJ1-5	CASSFRGRGSNQPQHF	TGTGCCAGCAGTTTCCGTGGTAGGGGAAGCAATCAGCCCCAGCATTTT
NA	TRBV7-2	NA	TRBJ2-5	CASSERWLGRRQETQYF	TGTGCCAGCAGCGAAAGGTGGCTAGGCAGGAGGCAAGAGACCCAGTACTTC
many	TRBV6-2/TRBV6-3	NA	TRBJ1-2	CASSYDTNYGYTF	TGTGCCAGCAGTTACGATACGAACTATGGCTACACCTTC
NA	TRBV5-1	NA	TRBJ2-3	CASRKQGGPDTQYF	TGCGCCAGCCGCAAACAGGGGGGGCCAGATACGCAGTATTTT
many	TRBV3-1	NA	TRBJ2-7	CASSQRQDYEQYF	TGTGCCAGCAGCCAACGGCAGGACTACGAGCAGTACTTC
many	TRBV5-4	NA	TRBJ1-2	CASSTSGGYTF	TGTGCCAGCAGCACTAGCGGCGGCTACACCTTC
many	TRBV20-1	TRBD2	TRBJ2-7	CSGTSGTYEQYF	TGCAGTGGGACTAGCGGGACTTACGAGCAGTACTTC
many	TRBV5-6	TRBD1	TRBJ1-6	CASRVTGTGYNSPLHF	TGTGCCAGCAGGGTAACCGGGACAGGTTATAATTCACCCCTCCACTTT
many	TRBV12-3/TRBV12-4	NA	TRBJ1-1	CASSSGLTVAFF	TGTGCCAGCAGTTCCGGCCTCACGGTAGCTTTCTTT
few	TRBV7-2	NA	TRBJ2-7	CASSLSLGASYEQYF	TGTGCCAGCAGCTTATCGTTGGGGGCCTCCTACGAGCAGTACTTC
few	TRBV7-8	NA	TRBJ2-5	CASSLGGGSKETQYF	TGTGCCAGCAGCTTAGGGGGGGGCAGCAAAGAGACCCAGTACTTC
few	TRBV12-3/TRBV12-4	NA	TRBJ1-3	CASSTLKWGNTIYF	TGTGCCAGCAGCACACTTAAATGGGGAAACACCATATATTTT
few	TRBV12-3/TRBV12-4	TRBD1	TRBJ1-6	CASRPTGGASPLHF	TGTGCCAGCAGACCGACAGGGGGCGCTTCACCCCTCCACTTT